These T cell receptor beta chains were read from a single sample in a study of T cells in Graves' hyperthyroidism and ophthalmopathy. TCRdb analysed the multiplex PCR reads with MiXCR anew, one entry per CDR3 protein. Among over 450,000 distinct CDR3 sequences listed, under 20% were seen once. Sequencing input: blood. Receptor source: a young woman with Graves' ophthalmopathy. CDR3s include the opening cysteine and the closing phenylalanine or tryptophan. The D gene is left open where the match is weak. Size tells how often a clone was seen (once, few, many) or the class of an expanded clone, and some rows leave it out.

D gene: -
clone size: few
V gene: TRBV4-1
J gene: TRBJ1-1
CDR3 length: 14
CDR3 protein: CASSQDGGLSEAFF
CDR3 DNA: TGCGCCAGCAGCCAAGATGGGGGGTTATCTGAAGCTTTCTTT

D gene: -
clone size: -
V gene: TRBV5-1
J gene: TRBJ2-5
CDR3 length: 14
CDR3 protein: CASSLQETQETRYF
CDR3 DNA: TGCGCCAGCAGCTTACAGGAAACCCAAGAGACCCGGTACTTC

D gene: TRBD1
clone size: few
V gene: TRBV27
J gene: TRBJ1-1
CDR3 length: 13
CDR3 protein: CASSSRTGLWAFF
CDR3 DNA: TGTGCCAGCAGTTCCAGGACAGGGCTTTGGGCTTTCTTT

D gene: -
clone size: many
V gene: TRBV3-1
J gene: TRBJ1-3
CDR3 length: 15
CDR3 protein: CASSQADRAGNTIYF
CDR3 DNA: TGTGCCAGCAGCCAAGCCGACCGGGCAGGAAACACCATATATTTT

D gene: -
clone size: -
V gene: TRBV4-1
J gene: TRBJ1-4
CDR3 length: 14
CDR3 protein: CASSQVYGNEKLFF
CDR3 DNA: TGCGCCAGCAGCCAAGTCTACGGTAATGAAAAACTGTTTTTT

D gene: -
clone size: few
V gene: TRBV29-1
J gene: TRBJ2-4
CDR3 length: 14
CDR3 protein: CSVEKGEGGDIQYF
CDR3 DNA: TGCAGCGTTGAAAAGGGGGAGGGGGGGGACATTCAGTACTTC

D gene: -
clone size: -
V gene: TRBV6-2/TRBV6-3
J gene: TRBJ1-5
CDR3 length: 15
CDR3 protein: CASSDPGVGNQPQHF
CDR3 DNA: TGTGCCAGCAGTGACCCAGGGGTGGGTAATCAGCCCCAGCATTTT

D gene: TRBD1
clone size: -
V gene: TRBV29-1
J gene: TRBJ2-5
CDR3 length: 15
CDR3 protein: CSVVRPGQGQETQYF
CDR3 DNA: TGCAGCGTTGTAAGACCGGGACAGGGACAAGAGACCCAGTACTTC

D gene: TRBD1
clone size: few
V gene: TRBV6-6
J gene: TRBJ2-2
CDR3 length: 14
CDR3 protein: CASSYGTGTGELFF
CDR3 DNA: TGTGCCAGCAGTTACGGGACAGGGACCGGGGAGCTGTTTTTT

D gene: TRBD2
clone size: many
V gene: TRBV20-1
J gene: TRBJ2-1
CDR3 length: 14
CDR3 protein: CSADSGSLYNEQFF
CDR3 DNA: TGCAGTGCTGACAGCGGGAGTCTATACAATGAGCAGTTCTTC

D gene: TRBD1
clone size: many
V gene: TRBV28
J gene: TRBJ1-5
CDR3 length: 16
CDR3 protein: CASRYGTERSNQPQHF
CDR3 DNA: TGTGCCAGCAGATACGGGACAGAACGTAGCAATCAGCCCCAGCATTTT

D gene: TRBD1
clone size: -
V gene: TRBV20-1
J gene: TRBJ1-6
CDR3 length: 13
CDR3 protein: CSALGTGGAGLHF
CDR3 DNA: TGCAGTGCTCTCGGGACAGGGGGCGCTGGGCTCCACTTT